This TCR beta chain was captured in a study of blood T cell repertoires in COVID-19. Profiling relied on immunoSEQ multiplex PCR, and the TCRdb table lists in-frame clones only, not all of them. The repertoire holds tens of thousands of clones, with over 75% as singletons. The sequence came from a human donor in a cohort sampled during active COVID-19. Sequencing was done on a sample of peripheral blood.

The CDR3 coding sequence is TGTGCCAGCAGCTTAGGTGACACGTCTTTGTATGGCTACACCTTC. Translated, it gives CASSLGDTSLYGYTF. J is TRBJ1-2 and V is TRBV7-9; no reliable D call. The V gene's germline CDR1 is SEHNR and CDR2 FQNEAQ (reference sequence). V was shortened by 1 base and J by 5 bases, with 14 bases between the two germline ends. The CDR3 contains 15 residues.